This is a list of T cell receptor beta chains from one sample in a study of T-cell memory formation after mild COVID-19. TCRdb re-analysed the 5' RACE reads in MiXCR, keeping a single row per CDR3 protein. The sample has over 40,000 distinct CDR3 sequences; 9.5% to 15% are singletons. The sample was PBMCs or a T cell subset sorted from them (not recorded which). The receptor source for this set is a man aged 18-30 years who had mild COVID-19 (a few samples of this study predate the infection). Cell type and time point are not known. Each CDR3 is given with its conserved first and last residue. Fields, in order: V gene, J gene, D gene, clone size, CDR3 protein, CDR3 DNA. The D gene is left open where the match is weak. Expanded clones get a size class; other rows say once, few or many, or leave the size out.

TRBV24-1	TRBJ2-2	-	-	CATSGRGRTGELFF	TGTGCCACCAGTGGCAGGGGACGCACCGGGGAGCTGTTTTTT
TRBV15	TRBJ2-2	TRBD1	few	CATSDRSGGELFF	TGTGCCACCTCGGACAGGTCGGGCGGGGAGCTGTTTTTT
TRBV5-4	TRBJ2-1	TRBD1	many	CASSKGQGLYNEQFF	TGTGCCAGCAGCAAGGGACAGGGTTTGTACAATGAGCAGTTCTTC
TRBV9	TRBJ1-6	-	-	CASSRADSSYNSPLHF	TGTGCCAGCAGCCGGGCAGACAGCTCCTATAATTCACCCCTCCACTTT
TRBV4-2	TRBJ2-7	-	few	CASSQDRGLTYEQYF	TGTGCCAGCAGCCAAGATCGGGGTCTAACCTACGAGCAGTACTTC
TRBV6-6	TRBJ2-5	-	few	CASSSDGGQETQYF	TGTGCCAGCAGTTCTGACGGGGGACAAGAGACCCAGTACTTC
TRBV29-1	TRBJ1-1	-	few	CSVAYRTDNTEAFF	TGCAGCGTTGCCTACCGGACGGACAACACTGAAGCTTTCTTT
TRBV12-3/TRBV12-4	TRBJ1-5	TRBD1	-	CASSLAGGQPQHF	TGTGCCAGCAGTTTGGCAGGGGGGCAGCCCCAGCATTTT
TRBV4-1	TRBJ2-5	-	-	CASSQVPLQETQYF	TGCGCCAGCAGCCAAGTCCCCCTCCAAGAGACCCAGTACTTC
TRBV6-5	TRBJ1-2	TRBD1	few	CASSLLPGGNYGYTF	TGTGCCAGCAGTTTACTCCCAGGGGGGAACTATGGCTACACCTTC
TRBV7-2	TRBJ2-3	TRBD1	few	CASSLVGQVLTDTQYF	TGTGCCAGCAGCTTGGTGGGACAGGTGCTTACAGATACGCAGTATTTT
TRBV15	TRBJ2-5	TRBD1	many	CATSRDKGTGFFSQYF	TGTGCCACCAGCAGAGATAAAGGGACAGGGTTTTTTTCCCAGTACTTC
TRBV15	TRBJ1-2	-	-	CATSSQGYGYTF	TGTGCCACCAGCAGTCAGGGCTATGGCTACACCTTC
TRBV7-2	TRBJ2-1	TRBD2	many	CASSPDASGGYNEQFF	TGTGCCAGCAGCCCGGACGCTAGCGGGGGGTACAATGAGCAGTTCTTC
TRBV2	TRBJ2-5	TRBD2	-	CATRMSTSGETQYF	TGTGCCACCCGTATGTCTACTAGCGGCGAGACCCAGTACTTC
TRBV20-1	TRBJ1-1	TRBD1	-	CSARDVRGVSEAFF	TGCAGTGCTAGAGATGTCAGGGGGGTTTCTGAAGCTTTCTTT
TRBV4-1	TRBJ2-3	TRBD2	-	CASSRGLEDTQYF	TGCGCCAGCAGCCGCGGACTAGAAGATACGCAGTATTTT
TRBV6-6	TRBJ2-3	-	few	CASRVRGATSTDTQYF	TGTGCCAGCAGGGTCCGAGGGGCGACTAGCACAGATACGCAGTATTTT
TRBV5-1	TRBJ2-1	-	few	CASSLAQAYNEQFF	TGCGCCAGCAGCTTGGCCCAGGCCTACAATGAGCAGTTCTTC
TRBV5-1	TRBJ2-5	-	many	CASSKTRETQYF	TGCGCCAGCAGCAAGACCCGTGAGACCCAGTACTTC
TRBV5-1	TRBJ2-1	TRBD1	few	CASSLRQGVYNEQFF	TGCGCCAGCAGCTTGAGACAGGGGGTTTACAATGAGCAGTTCTTC
TRBV7-3	TRBJ2-5	-	many	CASSSQSATQYF	TGTGCCAGCAGCTCTCAATCGGCGACCCAGTACTTC
TRBV20-1	TRBJ2-2	-	-	CSARDPQGSGELFF	TGCAGTGCTAGAGATCCGCAGGGTAGCGGGGAGCTGTTTTTT
TRBV12-3/TRBV12-4	TRBJ2-1	TRBD2	few	CASSLGGGGAGEQFF	TGTGCCAGCAGTTTAGGTGGCGGGGGGGCTGGTGAGCAGTTCTTC
TRBV19	TRBJ2-5	TRBD1	-	CASSPGTGTQETQYF	TGTGCCAGTAGTCCCGGGACAGGAACCCAAGAGACCCAGTACTTC
TRBV24-1	TRBJ2-3	-	-	CATSGRGAGTLFIVTDTQYF	TGTGCCACCAGTGGCCGGGGAGCGGGCACCCTCTTCATTGTCACAGATACGCAGTATTTT
TRBV5-1	TRBJ2-5	-	-	CASSLKLGVETQYF	TGCGCCAGCAGCTTGAAGTTGGGGGTAGAGACCCAGTACTTC
TRBV30	TRBJ1-2	-	few	CAWSRQTPLHSSGYTF	TGTGCCTGGAGTAGACAGACCCCTCTTCATTCCAGTGGCTACACCTTC
TRBV18	TRBJ1-1	TRBD1	-	CASSPGQGGNTEAFF	TGTGCCAGCTCACCAGGACAGGGTGGGAACACTGAAGCTTTCTTT
TRBV5-1	TRBJ1-3	-	few	CASSLAASASSGNTIYF	TGCGCCAGCAGCTTGGCGGCCAGTGCGAGCTCTGGAAACACCATATATTTT
TRBV29-1	TRBJ2-7	-	many	CSVEDRGGNYEQYF	TGCAGCGTTGAAGATCGAGGTGGGAACTACGAGCAGTACTTC
TRBV7-7	TRBJ2-3	-	few	CASSQTTRRGDTQYF	TGTGCCAGCAGCCAGACTACTCGGAGGGGAGATACGCAGTATTTT
TRBV19	TRBJ1-2	-	-	CASLSGDYGYTF	TGTGCCAGTCTCTCAGGGGACTATGGCTACACCTTC
TRBV2	TRBJ2-1	-	few	CASSEGIIGGEQFF	TGTGCCAGCAGTGAAGGGATTATTGGGGGTGAGCAGTTCTTC
TRBV7-2	TRBJ1-2	TRBD1	many	CASSREFRQGGSGYTF	TGTGCCAGCAGCCGAGAATTTAGACAGGGAGGAAGCGGCTACACCTTC
TRBV6-1	TRBJ2-3	-	-	CASSGHRDTQYF	TGTGCCAGCAGTGGGCATCGTGATACGCAGTATTTT
TRBV10-3	TRBJ1-5	TRBD1	-	CAISLQGGGNQPQHF	TGTGCCATCAGTTTGCAGGGGGGCGGCAATCAGCCCCAGCATTTT
TRBV18	TRBJ1-3	-	-	CASSPYPGTSGNTIYF	TGTGCCAGCTCACCTTATCCAGGAACCTCTGGAAACACCATATATTTT
TRBV6-5	TRBJ2-2	-	-	CASSYSILGFGELFF	TGTGCCAGCAGTTACTCGATTTTAGGGTTCGGGGAGCTGTTTTTT
TRBV19	TRBJ2-5	-	-	CASSIRETQYF	TGTGCCAGTAGTATACGGGAGACCCAGTACTTC
TRBV4-3	TRBJ1-1	-	-	CASSQQMNTEAFF	TGCGCCAGCAGCCAACAGATGAACACTGAAGCTTTCTTT
TRBV7-6	TRBJ1-4	-	-	CASRTTTAATNEKLFF	TGTGCCAGCAGGACGACTACAGCCGCAACTAATGAAAAACTGTTTTTT
TRBV28	TRBJ2-3	TRBD2	-	CATYSGATTDTQYF	TGTGCCACTTATAGCGGGGCGACCACAGATACGCAGTATTTT
TRBV28	TRBJ2-3	-	-	CASSRGVAIDTDTQYF	TGTGCCAGCAGCCGCGGGGTAGCGATAGACACAGATACGCAGTATTTT
TRBV12-3/TRBV12-4	TRBJ2-1	-	many	CASSLAPRNNEQFF	TGTGCCAGTAGCTTAGCCCCCAGGAACAATGAGCAGTTCTTC
TRBV18	TRBJ1-5	-	-	CASSPQLNQPQHF	TGTGCCAGCTCACCACAGTTAAATCAGCCCCAGCATTTT
TRBV12-3/TRBV12-4	TRBJ1-1	-	many	CASSLSQGNTEAFF	TGTGCCAGCAGCCTATCACAGGGGAACACTGAAGCTTTCTTT
TRBV12-3/TRBV12-4	TRBJ1-3	-	few	CASSLGGEVGNTIYF	TGTGCCAGCAGTTTAGGCGGGGAAGTTGGAAACACCATATATTTT
TRBV12-3/TRBV12-4	TRBJ2-4	-	-	CASSFMGQGRNIQYF	TGTGCCAGCAGTTTCATGGGCCAGGGTAGAAACATTCAGTACTTC
TRBV6-2/TRBV6-3	TRBJ2-1	-	many	CASSYSISYNEQFF	TGTGCCAGCAGTTACTCAATTAGTTACAATGAGCAGTTCTTC
TRBV4-1	TRBJ1-2	-	-	CASSRAGLANYGYTF	TGCGCCAGCAGCCGGGCAGGGTTAGCTAACTATGGCTACACCTTC
TRBV29-1	TRBJ2-3	-	few	CSVPSRRGGGDTQYF	TGCAGCGTTCCGTCGAGGAGGGGAGGCGGAGATACGCAGTATTTT
TRBV4-3	TRBJ1-2	-	few	CASSQAGGRTNYGYTF	TGCGCCAGCAGCCAAGCGGGGGGGAGGACTAACTATGGCTACACCTTC
TRBV20-1	TRBJ2-5	TRBD2	few	CSALQSGTSWETQYF	TGCAGTGCCCTTCAGTCGGGGACTAGTTGGGAGACCCAGTACTTC
TRBV12-3/TRBV12-4	TRBJ1-2	-	few	CASRGFYGYTF	TGTGCCAGCAGGGGATTCTATGGCTACACCTTC
TRBV2	TRBJ2-7	-	-	CASSGGGPYEQYF	TGTGCCAGCAGTGGGGGGGGCCCCTACGAGCAGTACTTC